Shown below are 27 T cell receptor beta chains from a single sample sequenced in a study of blood T cell repertoires in COVID-19. Libraries were prepared by immunoSEQ multiplex PCR; TCRdb keeps only in-frame clonotypes and omits some of them. The profile covers about 140,000 clones, with 70% to 90% appearing a single time and 9.5% to 11% taken by the ten largest. The sequenced material came from peripheral blood. The receptors were sampled from an elderly woman with acute or convalescent COVID-19.

This clone was counted a single time. V and J are TRBV2 and TRBJ1-2, with D unresolved. The germline CDR1 and CDR2 sequences are SNHLY and FYNNEI. The V gene lost 1 base and the J gene lost 0 bases, with 12 bases spanning the gap. CDR3 length: 16 residues. CDR3 residues: CASSEGLRGSNYGYTF. DNA for the CDR3: TGTGCCAGCAGTGAAGGGTTGAGAGGTTCTAACTATGGCTACACCTTC.

The chain has TRBV5-1 and TRBJ2-5; D is ambiguous. V was trimmed by 2 bases and J by 2 bases, leaving 13 bases between them. This CDR3 has 15 residues. Germline values: CDR1 SGHRS, CDR2 YFSETQ. The DNA for the CDR3 is TGCGCCAGCAGCTTTTCGGCGGCCCCACAAGAGACCCAGTACTTC. Its protein is CASSFSAAPQETQYF.

The rearrangement uses TRBV12-5 and TRBJ2-3; unclear D gene. V gave up 6 bases and J gave up 4 bases, with 8 bases separating them. CDR1 LGHNT and CDR2 FRNRAP come from the germline V gene. The CDR3 is made up of 12 amino acids. The CDR3 reads CASGQVADTQYF. The CDR3 DNA reads as TGTGCTAGTGGCCAAGTAGCAGATACGCAGTATTTT.

V and J are TRBV7-9 and TRBJ1-1; 11 nucleotides line up with TRBD1. V gave up 9 bases and J gave up 6 bases; unmatched junction bases: 12. This CDR3 region has 15 residues. Germline V gives CDR1 SEHNR, CDR2 FQNEAQ (reference sequence). The CDR3 coding sequence is TGTGCCAGTGAGATGGGACAGGGGGAAAATTCTGAAGCTTTCTTT. It translates to CASEMGQGENSEAFF.

The V and J genes are TRBV6-5 and TRBJ1-1; TRBD1 aligns across 9 bases. After removal of 8 bases from V and 10 bases from J, the junction contained 14 bases not matched to a gene. The CDR3 consists of 14 residues. Germline V gene data show CDR1 as MNHEY and CDR2 as SVGAGI. The CDR3 bases are TGTGCCAGCGGCGGGACAGGGAACTCTCGGGGAGCTTTCTTT. It encodes CASGGTGNSRGAFF.

In DNA form, the CDR3 reads TGTGCCAGCAGTCGGACAGGGAACGGCGAGCAGTACTTC. Translation: CASSRTGNGEQYF. The chain carries TRBV11-3 and TRBJ2-7, with 8 bases that match TRBD1. The germline CDR1 and CDR2 sequences are SGHNT and YENEEA. The CDR3 extends over 13 amino acids. V was pared by 6 bases and J by 6 bases, with 7 bases of the junction left unmatched.

The chain recombines TRBV9 with TRBJ2-1, with a weak D call TRBD1 (6 bases). Between the trimmed V and J ends, which lost 0 bases and 2 bases, there was a span of 9 bases. There are 15 residues in the CDR3. The V gene's germline CDR1 is SGDLS and CDR2 YYNGEE. The chain's CDR3 is CASSVVGHPYNEQFF. CDR3 sequence (DNA): TGTGCCAGCAGCGTAGTGGGACACCCCTACAATGAGCAGTTCTTC.

The chain recombines TRBV6-5 with TRBJ1-2; D possibly corresponds to TRBD1 (5 bases). This CDR3 spans 15 amino acids. Germline CDR1 is MNHEY and CDR2 is SVGAGI. Trimming stripped 6 bases from V and 2 bases from J, with 16 bases between. DNA for the CDR3: TGTGCCAGCAGCGAGCGGGACGGATTCAACTATGGCTACACCTTC. Protein sequence: CASSERDGFNYGYTF.

The chain has TRBV6-7 and TRBJ1-2; 7 bases agree with TRBD1. TRBV6-7 is an ORF, with its function uncertain. V dropped 10 bases and J dropped 1; count of bases not matched to a gene: 15. The CDR3 is 16 residues long. CDR3 bases: TGTGCCATCCTGGAGGGGACAGTCACTATTAACTATGGCTACACCTTC. It translates to CAILEGTVTINYGYTF.

The chain recombines TRBV7-8 with TRBJ2-7; 7 bases line up with TRBD1. With 5 bases clipped from V and 1 base from J, the junction kept 5 bases outside the gene matches. This CDR3 region has 14 residues. Germline V gene sequence: CDR1 SGHVS, CDR2 FQNEAQ. The CDR3 region is CASSHGQASYEQYF. CDR3 DNA sequence: TGTGCCAGCAGCCATGGACAGGCTTCCTACGAGCAGTACTTC.

The CDR3 protein is CASSNKQYGNTIYF. The CDR3, as DNA: TGTGCCAGTAGTAATAAACAGTATGGAAACACCATATATTTT. V gene TRBV19 combines with J gene TRBJ1-3, with no clear D. Germline V gives CDR1 LNHDA, CDR2 SQIVND (reference sequence). Trimming stripped 4 bases from V and 3 bases from J, with 10 bases between. This CDR3 is built from 14 residues.

The chain links TRBV6-5 to TRBJ2-3, with 10 bases aligning to TRBD2. The CDR3 is 15 amino acids. Trimming removed 5 bases from V and 6 bases from J; junction bases left unmatched: 8. The V gene's germline CDR1 is MNHEY and CDR2 SVGAGI. This CDR3 is CASSRAGGESDTQYF. The CDR3 DNA sequence: TGTGCCAGCAGTAGAGCGGGGGGGGAATCGGATACGCAGTATTTT.

V and J are TRBV7-2 and TRBJ1-6, with TRBD1 as a possible D gene (6 bases). There are 16 residues in the CDR3. V lost 3 bases and J 3 bases, leaving 12 bases between the germline ends. In germline, CDR1 is SGHTA, CDR2 FQGNSA. The CDR3 DNA reads TGTGCCAGCAGCTTCACGACAGGCTTCTATAATTCACCCCTCCACTTT. Translating gives CASSFTTGFYNSPLHF.

J is TRBJ1-2 and V is TRBV30; possible D gene TRBD1, 5 bases. Germline V gives CDR1 GTSNPN, CDR2 SVGIG (reference sequence). The V and J ends lost 2 bases and 1 base respectively, with 11 bases between them. The CDR3 has 14 amino acids. The CDR3 loop reads CAWSPGQLNYGYTF. As DNA, the CDR3 is TGTGCCTGGAGTCCAGGGCAACTTAACTATGGCTACACCTTC.

The chain is built from TRBV2 and TRBJ1-4, with 8 bases identical to TRBD1. V shed 7 bases and J 5 bases; nucleotides not matched to a gene: 9. Per the germline V gene, CDR1 is SNHLY and CDR2 is FYNNEI. This CDR3 contains 15 residues. CDR3 sequence reads: CASNRQGMPNEKLFF. Written as DNA, the CDR3 is TGTGCCAGCAACCGACAGGGGATGCCGAATGAAAAACTGTTTTTT. Combining the CDR3 with reference TRBV2 and TRBJ1-4 gives the whole variable domain EPEVTQTPSHQVTQMGQEVILRCVPISNHLYFYWYRQILGQKVEFLVSFYNNEISEKSEIFDDQFSVERPDGSNFTLKIRSTKLEDSAMYFCASNRQGMPNEKLFFGSGTQLSVL.

In this sample, this clone turned up once. The chain couples TRBV5-4 to TRBJ2-4, with a weak D call TRBD1 (6 bases). This CDR3 is 17 amino acids long. Germline V gene lookup returns CDR1 SGHNT and CDR2 YYREEE (reference sequence). The V end was cut by 0 bases, the J end by 1 base, with 14 bases between. The CDR3 DNA is TGTGCCAGCAGCTTGGGAACAGGGAAGGGGGCCAAAAACATTCAGTACTTC. The encoded protein is CASSLGTGKGAKNIQYF.

This clone was detected once. V usage is TRBV2 and J usage is TRBJ1-1, with 7 bases aligning to TRBD1. The V gene end was trimmed by 4 bases and the J gene end by 6 bases; junction bases not matched to a gene: 14. This CDR3 is built from 16 residues. Germline loops: CDR1 SNHLY, CDR2 FYNNEI. The chain's CDR3 is CASSAVGGIRIAEAFF. For the CDR3, the DNA is TGTGCCAGCAGTGCTGTAGGGGGCATTAGAATCGCTGAAGCTTTCTTT.

The chain joins TRBV4-1 to TRBJ1-1; TRBD1 is a possible D gene (5 bases). Trimming cost V 3 bases and J 4 bases, with 15 bases left between them. The CDR3 runs 15 residues. The germline V gene encodes CDR1 MGHRA and CDR2 YSYEKL. DNA of the CDR3: TGCGCCAGCAGCCAGCGAAGGAACGGGGGCACTGAAGCTTTCTTT. Encoded protein: CASSQRRNGGTEAFF.

This chain links TRBV7-2 with TRBJ1-2, with D maybe TRBD1 (5 bases). The CDR3 contains 15 residues. V lost 5 bases and J 1 base, leaving 14 bases between the germline ends. Germline V gives CDR1 SGHTA, CDR2 FQGNSA. Written as DNA, the CDR3 is TGTGCCAGCAGCCCCTCGTGGGGCGGTAACTATGGCTACACCTTC. This sequence encodes CASSPSWGGNYGYTF.

The chain has TRBV3-1 (or the pseudogene TRBV3-2) and TRBJ2-1; tentatively, D is TRBD2 (5 bases). There are 16 residues in the CDR3. With 3 bases removed from V and 5 bases from J, the gap between germline ends came to 17 bases. From germline, CDR1 is LGHDT and CDR2 YNNKEL (reference sequence). The CDR3 protein is CASSHGRQRANNEQFF. The CDR3 bases are TGTGCCAGCAGCCATGGCAGGCAGAGGGCTAACAATGAGCAGTTCTTC.

This clone was recorded once. This chain joins TRBV6-1 and TRBJ1-2, with 9 bases aligning to TRBD1. Unmatched junction bases numbered 3, after V lost 0 bases and J lost 4 bases. Germline lookup yields CDR1 MNHNS and CDR2 SASEGT. The CDR3 covers 15 residues. The CDR3 DNA follows: TGTGCCAGCAGTGAAGCCCGGGGACAGGGCTATGGCTACACCTTC. Its translation: CASSEARGQGYGYTF.

This chain connects TRBV7-8 to TRBJ1-2; D is perhaps TRBD1 (6 bases). This CDR3 has 13 amino acids. V was cut by 6 bases and J by 6 bases, with 14 bases left in between. Germline CDR1 is SGHVS and CDR2 is FQNEAQ. Here the CDR3 DNA reads TGTGCCAGCAGTCATAATACAGGGAATGGCTACACCTTC. The encoded protein is CASSHNTGNGYTF.

The chain employs TRBV7-9 and TRBJ2-5; weak D call: TRBD2 (5 bases). In germline, CDR1 is SEHNR, CDR2 FQNEAQ (reference sequence). V lost 5 bases and J 5 bases, leaving 15 bases between the germline ends. The CDR3 consists of 14 residues. The CDR3 region has the DNA TGTGCCAGCAGCCCTCGGGAAGGTGGTGAGACCCAGTACTTC. Translating it yields CASSPREGGETQYF.

With respect to this clone: The same CDR3 can be traced to other DNA sequences in this sample. The rearrangement joins TRBV7-3 to TRBJ2-2; 8 bases line up with TRBD1. CDR3 length: 16 residues. J was trimmed by 2 bases and V by 5 bases; bases with no gene match: 7. Looked up from germline, CDR1 is SGHTA and CDR2 is FQGTGA. This CDR3 is CASSPQGAGNTGELFF. The DNA for the CDR3 is TGTGCCAGCAGCCCTCAGGGGGCAGGTAACACCGGGGAGCTGTTTTTT.

The CDR3 DNA is TGTGCCACCAGTGATCGGGGGGACCAGCAGTTCTTC. As protein: CATSDRGDQQFF. The rearrangement uses TRBV24-1 and TRBJ2-1; 7 bases align to TRBD2. The trim removed 3 bases at V and 11 bases at J, leaving 3 bases unmatched. The CDR3 has 12 amino acids. CDR1 is KGHDR, CDR2 SFDVKD, per germline.

The J gene is TRBJ1-5, the V gene TRBV18, with D possibly TRBD1 on 5 matching bases. The CDR3 is 14 amino acids. The ends were cut back, 6 bases at V and 4 bases at J, with 13 bases in the middle. CDR1 KGHSH and CDR2 LQKENI come from the germline V gene. The CDR3 DNA is TGTGCCAGCTCCGGGCAGGGTGGGAATCAGCCCCAGCATTTT. It encodes CASSGQGGNQPQHF.

In this sample, this clone turned up once. The chain employs TRBV6-2 or TRBV6-3 and TRBJ1-6, with 7 bases fitting TRBD1. CDR1 is MNHEY and CDR2 is SVGEGT in the germline V gene. The J segment lost 4 bases and the V segment lost 5 bases, leaving 11 bases of the junction unmatched. The CDR3 length is 17 residues. The CDR3: CASSTLRDRGYNSPLHF. DNA of the CDR3: TGTGCCAGCAGTACCCTGCGGGACAGAGGATATAATTCACCCCTCCACTTT.